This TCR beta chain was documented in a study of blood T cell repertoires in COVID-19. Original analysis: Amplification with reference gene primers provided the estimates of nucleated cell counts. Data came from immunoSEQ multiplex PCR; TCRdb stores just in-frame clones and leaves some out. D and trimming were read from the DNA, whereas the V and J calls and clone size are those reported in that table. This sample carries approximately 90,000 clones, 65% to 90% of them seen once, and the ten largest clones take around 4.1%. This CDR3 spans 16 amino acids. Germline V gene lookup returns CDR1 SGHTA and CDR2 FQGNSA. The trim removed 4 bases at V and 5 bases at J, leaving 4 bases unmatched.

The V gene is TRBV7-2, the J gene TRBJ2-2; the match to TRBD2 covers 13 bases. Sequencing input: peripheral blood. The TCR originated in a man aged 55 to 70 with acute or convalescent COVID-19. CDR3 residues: CASSSRTSGGTGELFF. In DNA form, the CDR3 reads TGTGCCAGCAGCTCCAGGACTAGCGGGGGTACCGGGGAGCTGTTTTTT.